The source of this T cell receptor (beta chain) is a study of shared T cell receptors in the human thymus. Sequencing used immunoSEQ multiplex PCR; TCRdb keeps in-frame clones, though not all of them. The table has 700,000 to 750,000 clones, 70% to 90% seen once. The CDR3 has 14 residues. Unmatched junction bases numbered 7, after V lost 10 bases and J lost 5 bases. From germline, CDR1 is MGHDK and CDR2 SYGVNS. The same data also went into a second study, on human thymus T cells. That source notes: Corrective heart surgery yielded the resections from which the thymus tissue came.

The TCR originated in a girl under three years old with a congenital heart defect. Input material: thymocytes. J is TRBJ2-1 and V is TRBV25-1; 11 positions match TRBD2. The CDR3 DNA sequence: TGTGCCATCGAAACTAGCGGGGGTCACAATGAGCAGTTCTTC. It codes for CAIETSGGHNEQFF.